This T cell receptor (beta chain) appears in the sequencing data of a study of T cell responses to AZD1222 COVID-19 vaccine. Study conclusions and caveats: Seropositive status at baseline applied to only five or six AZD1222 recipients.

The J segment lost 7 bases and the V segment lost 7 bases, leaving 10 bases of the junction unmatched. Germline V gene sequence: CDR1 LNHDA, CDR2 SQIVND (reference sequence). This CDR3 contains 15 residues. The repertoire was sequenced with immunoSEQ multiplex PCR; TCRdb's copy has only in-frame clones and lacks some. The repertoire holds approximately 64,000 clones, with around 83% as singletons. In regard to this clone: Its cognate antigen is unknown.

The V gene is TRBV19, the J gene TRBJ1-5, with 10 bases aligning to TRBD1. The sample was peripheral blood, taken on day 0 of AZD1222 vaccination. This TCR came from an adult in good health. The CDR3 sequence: CASTGRTGGRQPQHF. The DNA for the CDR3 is TGTGCCAGTACCGGCCGGACAGGGGGTCGCCAGCCCCAGCATTTT.